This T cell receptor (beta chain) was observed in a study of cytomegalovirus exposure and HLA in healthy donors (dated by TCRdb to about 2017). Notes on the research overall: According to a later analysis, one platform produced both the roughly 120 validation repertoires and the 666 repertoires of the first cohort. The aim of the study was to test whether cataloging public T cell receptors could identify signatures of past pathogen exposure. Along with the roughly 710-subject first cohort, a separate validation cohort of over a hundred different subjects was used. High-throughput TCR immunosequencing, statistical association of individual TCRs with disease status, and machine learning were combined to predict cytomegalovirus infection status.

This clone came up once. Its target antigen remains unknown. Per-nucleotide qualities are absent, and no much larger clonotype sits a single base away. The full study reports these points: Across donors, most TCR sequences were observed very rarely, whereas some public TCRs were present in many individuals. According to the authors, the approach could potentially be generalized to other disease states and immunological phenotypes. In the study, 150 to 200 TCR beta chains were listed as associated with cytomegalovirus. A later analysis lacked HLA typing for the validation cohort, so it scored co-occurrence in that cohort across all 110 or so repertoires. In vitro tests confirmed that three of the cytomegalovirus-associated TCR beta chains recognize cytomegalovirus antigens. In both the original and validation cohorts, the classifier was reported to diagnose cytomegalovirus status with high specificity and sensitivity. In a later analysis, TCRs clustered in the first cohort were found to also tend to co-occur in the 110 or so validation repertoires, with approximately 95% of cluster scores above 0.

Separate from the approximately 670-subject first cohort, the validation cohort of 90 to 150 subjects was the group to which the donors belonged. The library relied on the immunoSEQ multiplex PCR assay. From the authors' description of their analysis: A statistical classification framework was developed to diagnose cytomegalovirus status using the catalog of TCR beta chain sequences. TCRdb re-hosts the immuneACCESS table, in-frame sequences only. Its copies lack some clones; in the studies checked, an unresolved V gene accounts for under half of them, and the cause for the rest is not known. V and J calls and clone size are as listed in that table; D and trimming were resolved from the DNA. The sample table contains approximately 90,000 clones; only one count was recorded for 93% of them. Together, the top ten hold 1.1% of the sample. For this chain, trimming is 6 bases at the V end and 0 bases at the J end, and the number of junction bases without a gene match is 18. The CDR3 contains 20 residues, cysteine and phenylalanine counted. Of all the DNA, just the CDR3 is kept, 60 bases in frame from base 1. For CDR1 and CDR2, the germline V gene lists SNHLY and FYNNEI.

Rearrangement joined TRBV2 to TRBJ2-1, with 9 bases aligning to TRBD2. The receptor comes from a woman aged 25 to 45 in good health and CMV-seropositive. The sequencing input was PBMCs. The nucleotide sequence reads TGTGCCAGCAGCTCCCCGACTAGCGGAAGAGCCCAGTTCTCCTACAATGAGCAGTTCTTC. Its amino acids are CASSSPTSGRAQFSYNEQFF. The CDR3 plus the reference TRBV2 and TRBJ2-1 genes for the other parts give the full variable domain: EPEVTQTPSHQVTQMGQEVILRCVPISNHLYFYWYRQILGQKVEFLVSFYNNEISEKSEIFDDQFSVERPDGSNFTLKIRSTKLEDSAMYFCASSSPTSGRAQFSYNEQFFGPGTRLTVL.